This T cell receptor beta chain was documented in a study of CD8 T cells in Susac syndrome. The CDR3 has 17 residues. Germline trimming cut 1 base from V and 2 bases from J; bases unmatched to any gene: 4. CDR1 SGDLS and CDR2 YYNGEE come from the germline V gene. With random hexamers, 0.5 to 1 ug RNA was reverse transcribed. Each CDR3 protein is one row after TCRdb ran MiXCR on the immunoSEQ multiplex PCR reads. Seen here are roughly 150,000 distinct CDR3 sequences, about 91% observed once, and the top ten hold approximately 0.075%. The specimen was CD4+ T cells from PBMCs. This chain joins TRBV9 and TRBJ2-1, with 12 bases matching TRBD2. The clonotype comes from a human donor in good health. The CDR3 is CASSVTSGRPAYNEQFF. As DNA, the CDR3 is TGTGCCAGCAGCGTAACTAGCGGGAGGCCCGCCTACAATGAGCAGTTCTTC.